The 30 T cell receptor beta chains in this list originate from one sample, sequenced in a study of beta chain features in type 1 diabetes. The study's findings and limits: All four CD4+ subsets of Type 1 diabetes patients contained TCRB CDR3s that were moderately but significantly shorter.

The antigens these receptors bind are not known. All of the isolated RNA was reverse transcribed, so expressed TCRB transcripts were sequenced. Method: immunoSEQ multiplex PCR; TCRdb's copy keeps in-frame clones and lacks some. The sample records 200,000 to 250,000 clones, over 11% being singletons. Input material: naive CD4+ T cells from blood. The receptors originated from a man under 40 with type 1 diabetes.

The CDR3 DNA reads TGTGCCAGCAGCCAAGTAGGAGACGCAGATACGCAGTATTTT. Translating it yields CASSQVGDADTQYF. This chain uses TRBV4-2 with TRBJ2-3; D is unclear. The CDR3 has 14 residues. The germline gives CDR1 LGHNA, CDR2 YNFKEQ. With 1 base removed from V and 4 bases from J, the gap between germline ends came to 9 bases.

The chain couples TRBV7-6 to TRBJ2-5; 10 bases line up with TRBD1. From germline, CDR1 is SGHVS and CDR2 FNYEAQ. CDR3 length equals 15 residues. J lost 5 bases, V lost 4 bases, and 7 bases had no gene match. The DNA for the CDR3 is TGTGCCAGCAGCTCCCGGACAGGGGGAGGGGAGACCCAGTACTTC. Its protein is CASSSRTGGGETQYF.

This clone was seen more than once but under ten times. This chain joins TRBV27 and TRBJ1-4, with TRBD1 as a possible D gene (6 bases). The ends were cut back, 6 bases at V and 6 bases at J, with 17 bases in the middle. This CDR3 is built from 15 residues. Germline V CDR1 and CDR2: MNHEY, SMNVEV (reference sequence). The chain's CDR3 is CASSRGQPGDEKLFF. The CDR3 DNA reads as TGTGCCAGCAGCCGTGGACAGCCTGGGGATGAAAAACTGTTTTTT.

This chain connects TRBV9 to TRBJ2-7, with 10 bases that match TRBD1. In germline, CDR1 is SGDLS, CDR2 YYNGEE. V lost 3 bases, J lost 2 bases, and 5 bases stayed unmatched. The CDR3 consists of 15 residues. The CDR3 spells CASSAGTGAAYEQYF. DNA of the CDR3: TGTGCCAGCAGCGCCGGGACAGGGGCGGCCTACGAGCAGTACTTC.

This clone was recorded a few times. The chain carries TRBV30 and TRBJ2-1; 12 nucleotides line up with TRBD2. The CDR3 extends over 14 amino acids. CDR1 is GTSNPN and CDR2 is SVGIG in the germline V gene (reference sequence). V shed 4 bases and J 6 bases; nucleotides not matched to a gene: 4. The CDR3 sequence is CAWNPSGGANEQFF. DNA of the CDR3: TGTGCCTGGAACCCTAGCGGGGGGGCCAATGAGCAGTTCTTC. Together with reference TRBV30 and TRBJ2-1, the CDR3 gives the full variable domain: SQTIHQWPATLVQPVGSPLSLECTVEGTSNPNLYWYRQAAGRGLQLLFYSVGIGQISSEVPQNLSASRPQDRQFILSSKKLLLSDSGFYLCAWNPSGGANEQFFGPGTRLTVL.

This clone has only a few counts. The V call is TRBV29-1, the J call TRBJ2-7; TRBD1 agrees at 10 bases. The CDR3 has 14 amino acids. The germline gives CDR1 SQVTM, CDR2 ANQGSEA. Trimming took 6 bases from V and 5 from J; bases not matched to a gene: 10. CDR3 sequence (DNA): TGCAGCGTGAAGGACCGGGACAGGGGCCACGAGCAGTACTTC. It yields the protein CSVKDRDRGHEQYF.

In nucleotides, the CDR3 is TGTGCCTGGAGTGAGGGGGGGCGACAGCCCCAGCATTTT. This sequence encodes CAWSEGGRQPQHF. This sequence joins TRBV30 and TRBJ1-5; D is perhaps TRBD1 (6 bases). There are 13 residues in the CDR3. Germline V gene sequence: CDR1 GTSNPN, CDR2 SVGIG (reference sequence). The V end lost 1 base, the J end lost 7 bases, and 11 bases lay between the germline ends.

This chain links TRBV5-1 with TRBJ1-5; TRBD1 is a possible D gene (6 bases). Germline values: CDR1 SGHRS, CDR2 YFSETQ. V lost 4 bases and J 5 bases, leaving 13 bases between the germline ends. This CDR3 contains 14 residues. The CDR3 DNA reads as TGCGCCAGCAGCCAAACAGGGTTTTATCAGCCCCAGCATTTT. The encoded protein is CASSQTGFYQPQHF. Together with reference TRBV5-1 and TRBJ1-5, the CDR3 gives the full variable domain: KAGVTQTPRYLIKTRGQQVTLSCSPISGHRSVSWYQQTPGQGLQFLFEYFSETQRNKGNFPGRFSGRQFSNSRSEMNVSTLELGDSALYLCASSQTGFYQPQHFGDGTRLSIL.

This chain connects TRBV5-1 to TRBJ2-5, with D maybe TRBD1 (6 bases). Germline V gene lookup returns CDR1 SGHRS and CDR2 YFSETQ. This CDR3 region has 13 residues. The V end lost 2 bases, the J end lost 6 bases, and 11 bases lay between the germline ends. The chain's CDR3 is CASSLAGEKTQYF. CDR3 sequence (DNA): TGCGCCAGCAGCTTAGCAGGGGAGAAGACCCAGTACTTC. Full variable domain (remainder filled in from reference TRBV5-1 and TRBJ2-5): KAGVTQTPRYLIKTRGQQVTLSCSPISGHRSVSWYQQTPGQGLQFLFEYFSETQRNKGNFPGRFSGRQFSNSRSEMNVSTLELGDSALYLCASSLAGEKTQYFGPGTRLLVL.

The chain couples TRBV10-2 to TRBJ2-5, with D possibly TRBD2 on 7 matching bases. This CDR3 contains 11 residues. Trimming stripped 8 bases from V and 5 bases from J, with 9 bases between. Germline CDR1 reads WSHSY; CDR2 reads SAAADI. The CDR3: CASGGAETQYF. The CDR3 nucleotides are TGCGCCAGCGGGGGGGCGGAGACCCAGTACTTC.

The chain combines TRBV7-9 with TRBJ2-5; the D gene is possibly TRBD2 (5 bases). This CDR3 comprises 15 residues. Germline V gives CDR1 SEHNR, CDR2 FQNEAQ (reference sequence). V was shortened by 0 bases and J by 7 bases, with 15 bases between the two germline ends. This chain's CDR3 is CASSLAKGGEGTQYF. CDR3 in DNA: TGTGCCAGCAGCTTAGCGAAGGGCGGAGAGGGGACCCAGTACTTC.

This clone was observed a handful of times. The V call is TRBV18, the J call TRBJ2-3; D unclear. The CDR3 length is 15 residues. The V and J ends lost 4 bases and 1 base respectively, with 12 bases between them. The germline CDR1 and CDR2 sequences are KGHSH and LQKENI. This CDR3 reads CASSLGSTRTDTQYF. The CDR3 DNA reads TGTGCCAGCTCACTCGGGTCGACCCGCACAGATACGCAGTATTTT.

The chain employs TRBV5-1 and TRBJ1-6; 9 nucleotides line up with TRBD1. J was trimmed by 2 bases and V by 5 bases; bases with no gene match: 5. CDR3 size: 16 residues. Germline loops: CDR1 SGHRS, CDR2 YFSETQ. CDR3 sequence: CASRSDRGAYNSPLHF. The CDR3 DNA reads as TGCGCCAGCAGGTCGGACAGGGGCGCCTATAATTCACCCCTCCACTTT.

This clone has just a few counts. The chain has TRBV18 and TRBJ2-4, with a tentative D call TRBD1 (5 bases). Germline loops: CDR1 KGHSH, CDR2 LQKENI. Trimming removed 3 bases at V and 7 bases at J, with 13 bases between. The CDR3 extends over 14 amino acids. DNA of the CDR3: TGTGCCAGCTCACCGAGCCAGGGTGGCAACATTCAGTACTTC. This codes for CASSPSQGGNIQYF.

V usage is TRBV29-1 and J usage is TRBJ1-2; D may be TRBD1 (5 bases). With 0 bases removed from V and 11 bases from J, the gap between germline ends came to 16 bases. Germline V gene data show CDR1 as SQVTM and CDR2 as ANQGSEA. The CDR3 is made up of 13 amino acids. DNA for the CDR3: TGCAGCGTTGAAGATCTCTACCAGGGAAGGTACACCTTC. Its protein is CSVEDLYQGRYTF.

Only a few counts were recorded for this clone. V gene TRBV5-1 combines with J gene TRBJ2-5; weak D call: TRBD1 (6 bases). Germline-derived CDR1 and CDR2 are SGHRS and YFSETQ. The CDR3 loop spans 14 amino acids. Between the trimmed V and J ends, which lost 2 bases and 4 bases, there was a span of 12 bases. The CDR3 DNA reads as TGCGCCAGCAGCTTCGGGACAACGGGAGAGACCCAGTACTTC. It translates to CASSFGTTGETQYF.

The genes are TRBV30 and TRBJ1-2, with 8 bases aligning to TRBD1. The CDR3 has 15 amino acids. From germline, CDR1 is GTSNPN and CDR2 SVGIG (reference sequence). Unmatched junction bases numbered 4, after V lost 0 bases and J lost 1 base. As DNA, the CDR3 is TGTGCCTGGAGTGTACAGGGGGGACATAACTATGGCTACACCTTC. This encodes CAWSVQGGHNYGYTF.

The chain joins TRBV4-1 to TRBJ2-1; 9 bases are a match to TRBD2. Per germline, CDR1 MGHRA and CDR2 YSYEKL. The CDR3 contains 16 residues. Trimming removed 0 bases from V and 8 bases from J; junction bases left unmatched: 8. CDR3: CASSQDPGGGAYEQFF. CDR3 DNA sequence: TGCGCCAGCAGCCAAGATCCTGGCGGGGGGGCCTATGAGCAGTTCTTC.

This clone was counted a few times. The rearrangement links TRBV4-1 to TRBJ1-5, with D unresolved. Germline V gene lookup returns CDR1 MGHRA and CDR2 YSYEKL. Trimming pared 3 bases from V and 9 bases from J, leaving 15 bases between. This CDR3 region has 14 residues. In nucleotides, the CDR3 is TGCGCCAGCAGCCAGGTCCCGGCCGGAGGGCCCCAGCATTTT. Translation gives CASSQVPAGGPQHF.

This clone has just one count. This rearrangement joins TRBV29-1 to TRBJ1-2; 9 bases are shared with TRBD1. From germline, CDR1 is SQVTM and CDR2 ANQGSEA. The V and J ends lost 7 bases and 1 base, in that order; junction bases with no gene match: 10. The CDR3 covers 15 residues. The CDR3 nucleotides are TGCAGCGACATGGACAGGGGATTCAATAACTATGGCTACACCTTC. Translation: CSDMDRGFNNYGYTF.

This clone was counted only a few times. As DNA, the CDR3 is TGTGCCAGCAGCCGGAACAGGGTAGGGTCAGATACGCAGTATTTT. Amino acids: CASSRNRVGSDTQYF. The V and J genes are TRBV7-9 and TRBJ2-3; D possibly corresponds to TRBD1 (6 bases). From germline, CDR1 is SEHNR and CDR2 FQNEAQ (reference sequence). Trimming left V 5 bases short and J 4 bases short, with 16 bases between. The CDR3 is 15 amino acids.

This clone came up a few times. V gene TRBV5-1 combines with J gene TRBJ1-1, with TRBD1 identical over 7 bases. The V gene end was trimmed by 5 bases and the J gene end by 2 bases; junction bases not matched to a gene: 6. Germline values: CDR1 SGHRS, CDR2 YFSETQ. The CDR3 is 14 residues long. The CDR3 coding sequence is TGCGCCAGCAGGTCACAGGGGATTAACACTGAAGCTTTCTTT. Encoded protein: CASRSQGINTEAFF. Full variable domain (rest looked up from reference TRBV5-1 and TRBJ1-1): KAGVTQTPRYLIKTRGQQVTLSCSPISGHRSVSWYQQTPGQGLQFLFEYFSETQRNKGNFPGRFSGRQFSNSRSEMNVSTLELGDSALYLCASRSQGINTEAFFGQGTRLTVV.

The CDR3 DNA is TGTGCCAGCAGTGAAGCGCTTGGGGAGACAGATACGCAGTATTTT. Its protein product is CASSEALGETDTQYF. The gene calls are TRBV2 and TRBJ2-3; tentatively, D is TRBD2 (5 bases). Germline values: CDR1 SNHLY, CDR2 FYNNEI. The CDR3 length is 15 residues. The V end was cut by 0 bases, the J end by 3 bases, with 10 bases between.

Here the CDR3 reads CSVEDAGWGPYEQYF. CDR3 nucleotides: TGCAGCGTTGAAGACGCCGGATGGGGGCCCTACGAGCAGTACTTC. V is TRBV29-1 and J is TRBJ2-7; a possible D gene is TRBD1 (6 bases). Deletions cut 0 bases from V and 2 bases from J, with 14 bases between. This CDR3 spans 15 amino acids. CDR1 and CDR2 from the germline V gene are SQVTM and ANQGSEA.

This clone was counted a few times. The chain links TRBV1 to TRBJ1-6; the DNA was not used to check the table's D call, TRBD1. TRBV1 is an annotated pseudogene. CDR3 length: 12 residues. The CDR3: CTSVWANSPLHF. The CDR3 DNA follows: TGCACCAGTGTCTGGGCGAATTCACCCCTCCACTTT.

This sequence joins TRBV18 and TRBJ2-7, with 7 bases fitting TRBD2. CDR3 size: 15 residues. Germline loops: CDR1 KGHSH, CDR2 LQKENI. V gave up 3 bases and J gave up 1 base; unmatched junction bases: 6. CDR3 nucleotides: TGTGCCAGCTCACCCGGGACTATGGGGTCCTACGAGCAGTACTTC. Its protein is CASSPGTMGSYEQYF.

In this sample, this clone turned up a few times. CDR3 nucleotide sequence: TGCGCCAGCAGTCAGGACCTAGCGGGGGCAGATACGCAGTATTTT. Residues: CASSQDLAGADTQYF. The chain joins TRBV5-1 to TRBJ2-3; 10 nucleotides align to TRBD2. The V and J ends lost 5 bases and 4 bases, in that order; junction bases with no gene match: 7. The CDR3 runs 15 residues. Germline V gene sequence: CDR1 SGHRS, CDR2 YFSETQ.

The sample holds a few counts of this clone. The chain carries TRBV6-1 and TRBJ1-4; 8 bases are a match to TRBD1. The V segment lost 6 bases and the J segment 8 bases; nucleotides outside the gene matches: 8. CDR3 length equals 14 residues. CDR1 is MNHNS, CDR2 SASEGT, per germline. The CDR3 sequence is CASSDAGTGEKLFF. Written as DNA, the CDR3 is TGTGCCAGCAGCGATGCCGGGACAGGAGAAAAACTGTTTTTT.

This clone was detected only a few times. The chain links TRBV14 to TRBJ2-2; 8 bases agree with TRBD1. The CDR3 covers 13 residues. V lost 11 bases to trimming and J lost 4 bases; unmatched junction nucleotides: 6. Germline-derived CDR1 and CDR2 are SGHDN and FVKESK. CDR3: CAGQGLITGELFF. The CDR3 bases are TGTGCCGGACAGGGCCTGATCACCGGGGAGCTGTTTTTT.

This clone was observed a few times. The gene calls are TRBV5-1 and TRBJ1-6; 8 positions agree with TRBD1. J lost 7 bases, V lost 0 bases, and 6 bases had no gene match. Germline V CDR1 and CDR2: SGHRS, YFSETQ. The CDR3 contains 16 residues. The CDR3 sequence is CASSLEGQGFNSPLHF. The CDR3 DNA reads TGCGCCAGCAGCTTGGAAGGACAGGGATTCAATTCACCCCTCCACTTT.